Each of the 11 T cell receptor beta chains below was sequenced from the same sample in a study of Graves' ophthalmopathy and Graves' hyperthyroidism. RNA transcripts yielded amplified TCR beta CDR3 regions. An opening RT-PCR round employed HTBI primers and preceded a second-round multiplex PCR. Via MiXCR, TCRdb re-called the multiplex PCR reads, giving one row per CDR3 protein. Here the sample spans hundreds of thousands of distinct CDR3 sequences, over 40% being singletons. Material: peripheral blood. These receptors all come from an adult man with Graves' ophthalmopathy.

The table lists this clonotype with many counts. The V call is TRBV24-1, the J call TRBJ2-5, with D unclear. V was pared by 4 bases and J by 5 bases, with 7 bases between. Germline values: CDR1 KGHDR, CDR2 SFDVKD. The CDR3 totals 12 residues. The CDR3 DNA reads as TGTGCCACCAGTGAGGGATTGGAGACCCAGTACTTC. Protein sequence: CATSEGLETQYF.

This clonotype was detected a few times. CDR3 DNA: TGCGCCAGCAGTGGGATGAAGACAGGCCCTTTGGAGCAGTACTTC. It yields the protein CASSGMKTGPLEQYF. The chain links TRBV5-1 to TRBJ2-7; D might be TRBD1 (6 bases). CDR3 length: 15 residues. Trimming left V 5 bases short and J 7 bases short, with 22 bases between. Per germline, CDR1 SGHRS and CDR2 YFSETQ.

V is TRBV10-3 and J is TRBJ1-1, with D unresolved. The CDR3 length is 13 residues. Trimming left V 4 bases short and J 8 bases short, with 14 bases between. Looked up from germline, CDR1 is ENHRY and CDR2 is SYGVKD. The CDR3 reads CAISGAGSYEAFF. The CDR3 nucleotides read TGTGCCATCAGTGGGGCAGGCTCCTACGAAGCTTTCTTT.

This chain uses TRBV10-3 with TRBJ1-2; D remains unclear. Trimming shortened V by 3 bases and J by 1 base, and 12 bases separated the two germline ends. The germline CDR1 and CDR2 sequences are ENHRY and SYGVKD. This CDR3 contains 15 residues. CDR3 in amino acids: CAISDTRQFNYGYTF. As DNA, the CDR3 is TGTGCCATCAGTGATACAAGACAATTTAACTATGGCTACACCTTC.

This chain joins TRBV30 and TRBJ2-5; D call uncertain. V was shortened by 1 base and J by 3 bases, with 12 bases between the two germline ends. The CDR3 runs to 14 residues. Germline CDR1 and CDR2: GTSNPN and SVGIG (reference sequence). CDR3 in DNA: TGTGCCTGGAGTGACTCGAACTTCGAAGAGACCCAGTACTTC. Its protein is CAWSDSNFEETQYF.

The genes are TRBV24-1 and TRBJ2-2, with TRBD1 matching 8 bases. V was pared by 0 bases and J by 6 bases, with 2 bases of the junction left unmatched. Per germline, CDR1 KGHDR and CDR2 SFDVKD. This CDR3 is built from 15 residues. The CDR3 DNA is TGTGCCACCAGTGATTTGAGCAGGGGGCCCGGGGAGCTGTTTTTT. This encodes CATSDLSRGPGELFF.

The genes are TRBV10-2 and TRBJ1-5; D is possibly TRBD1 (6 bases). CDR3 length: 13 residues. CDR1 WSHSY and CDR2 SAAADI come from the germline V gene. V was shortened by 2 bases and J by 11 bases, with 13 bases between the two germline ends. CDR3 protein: CASSEPGGQTQHF. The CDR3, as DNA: TGCGCCAGCAGTGAGCCGGGAGGACAGACCCAGCATTTT.

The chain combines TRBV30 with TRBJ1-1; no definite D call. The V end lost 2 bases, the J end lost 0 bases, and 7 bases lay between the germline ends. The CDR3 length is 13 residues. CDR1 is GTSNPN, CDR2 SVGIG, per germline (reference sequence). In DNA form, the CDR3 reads TGTGCCTGGAGTAAAAACATGAACACTGAAGCTTTCTTT. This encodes CAWSKNMNTEAFF. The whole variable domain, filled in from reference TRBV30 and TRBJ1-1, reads SQTIHQWPATLVQPVGSPLSLECTVEGTSNPNLYWYRQAAGRGLQLLFYSVGIGQISSEVPQNLSASRPQDRQFILSSKKLLLSDSGFYLCAWSKNMNTEAFFGQGTRLTVV.

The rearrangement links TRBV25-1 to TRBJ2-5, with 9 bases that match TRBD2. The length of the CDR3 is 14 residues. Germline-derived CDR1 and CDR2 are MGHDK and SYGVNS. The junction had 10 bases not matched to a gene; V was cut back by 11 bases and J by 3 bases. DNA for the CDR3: TGTGCCGGCGGCTTCGCGGGGGGGAAAGAGACCCAGTACTTC. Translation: CAGGFAGGKETQYF.

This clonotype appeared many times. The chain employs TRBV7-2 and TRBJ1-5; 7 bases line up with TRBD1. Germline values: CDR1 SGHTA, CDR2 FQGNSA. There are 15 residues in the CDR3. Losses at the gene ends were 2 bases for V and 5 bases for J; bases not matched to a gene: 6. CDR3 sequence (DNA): TGTGCCAGCAGCTTACTTACAGGGGTTCATCAGCCCCAGCATTTT. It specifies CASSLLTGVHQPQHF.

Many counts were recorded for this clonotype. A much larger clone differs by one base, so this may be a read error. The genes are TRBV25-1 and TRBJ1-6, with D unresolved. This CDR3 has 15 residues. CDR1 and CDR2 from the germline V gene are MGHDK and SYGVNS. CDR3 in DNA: TGTGCCAGCAGTGAATTGGTGGCAGTCAATTCACTCCTCCACTTT. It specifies CASSELVAVNSLLHF.